The source of this T cell receptor beta chain is a study of T cell responses to AZD1222 COVID-19 vaccine. Comments on this clone: Antigen specificity is unknown.

Study observations and caveats: Baseline testing showed seropositivity in only six or seven AZD1222 recipients. Clonal diversity was possibly underestimated; the donors were predominantly white British and more often female.

Libraries were prepared by immunoSEQ multiplex PCR; TCRdb keeps only in-frame clonotypes and omits some of them. The profile shows 80,000 to 90,000 clones, roughly 90% of them singletons. The source is an adult in good health. The sample in question was peripheral blood, obtained on day 0 of MenACWY control vaccination.

CDR3 protein: CASSFLGLALGTQYF. Written as DNA, the CDR3 is TGTGCCAGCAGCTTCCTGGGACTAGCTCTAGGGACCCAGTACTTC. The chain couples TRBV5-4 to TRBJ2-5, with 9 bases aligning to TRBD2. This CDR3 comprises 15 residues. After removal of 2 bases from V and 7 bases from J, the junction contained 9 bases not matched to a gene. Germline-derived CDR1 and CDR2 are SGHNT and YYREEE (reference sequence).